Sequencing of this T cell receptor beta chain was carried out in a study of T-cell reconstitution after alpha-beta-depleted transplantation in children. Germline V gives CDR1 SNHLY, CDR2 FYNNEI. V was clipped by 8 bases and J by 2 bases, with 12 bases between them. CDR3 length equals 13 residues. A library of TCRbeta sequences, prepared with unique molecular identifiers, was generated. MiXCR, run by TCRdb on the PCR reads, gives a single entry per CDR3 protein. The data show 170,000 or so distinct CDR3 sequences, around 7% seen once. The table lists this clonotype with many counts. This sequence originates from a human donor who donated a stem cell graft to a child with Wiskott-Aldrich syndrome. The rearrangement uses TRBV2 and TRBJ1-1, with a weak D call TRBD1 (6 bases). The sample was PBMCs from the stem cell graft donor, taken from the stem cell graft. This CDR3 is CASEQGGNTEAFF. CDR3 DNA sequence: TGTGCCAGCGAACAGGGTGGAAACACTGAAGCTTTCTTT.